This is a list of T cell receptor beta chains from one sample in a study of persistence of HIV-infected CD4 T cells. The antigens of these receptors remain unknown. Data came from immunoSEQ multiplex PCR; TCRdb stores just in-frame clones and leaves some out. The profile shows roughly 43,000 clones, approximately 88% of them singletons. The input for sequencing was CD4+ T cells sorted from PBMCs after roughly 18-hour stimulation, taken from a patient who received antiretroviral therapy. The receptor set was obtained from an adult man with HIV who was CMV-seropositive. The CDR3 runs from the conserved cysteine through the conserved F or W. Fields, in order: D gene, V gene, J gene, clone size, CDR3 DNA, CDR3 protein. The D gene is left open where the match is weak. The size of a clone is reported for some rows only, either as once, few or many, or as a class for expanded clones.

>TRBD1|TRBV27|TRBJ1-2|.
TGTGCCAGCAGTTTTGGGGTCGAGAAGGGGGACAGGGGATGGAGCTATGGCTACACCTTC
CASSFGVEKGDRGWSYGYTF
>TRBD1|TRBV6-6|TRBJ1-4|.
TGTGCCAGCAGTCCGACAGGGGGCGGTTCGGTAAAGGAAAAACTGTTTTTT
CASSPTGGGSVKEKLFF
>.|TRBV18|TRBJ1-2|once
TGTGCCAGCTCACCACGGGCAGGGGAAGGAGGCTACACCTTC
CASSPRAGEGGYTF
>.|TRBV6-2/TRBV6-3|TRBJ1-5|.
TGTGCCAGCAGTTACTCGATGGGCGGGCAGCCCCAGCATTTT
CASSYSMGGQPQHF
>TRBD1|TRBV30|TRBJ2-3|.
TGTGCCTGGGTCAGCCGGACAGGGATGCGCACAGATACGCAGTATTTT
CAWVSRTGMRTDTQYF
>.|TRBV2|TRBJ1-1|.
TGTGCCAGCAACTGGGGAGGCTTGGACACTGAAGCTTTCTTT
CASNWGGLDTEAFF
>.|TRBV28|TRBJ1-1|once
TGTGCCAGCAGTAGAAGTACGGGCACTGAGGCTTTCTTT
CASSRSTGTEAFF
>TRBD2|TRBV2|TRBJ2-3|.
TGTGCCAGCAGGGGAAAGCGGGGCCTCACAGATACGCAGTATTTT
CASRGKRGLTDTQYF
>TRBD1|TRBV19|TRBJ1-3|.
TGTGCCACGGGACAGGGGGCAACCACCATATATTTT
CATGQGATTIYF
>TRBD2|TRBV2|TRBJ2-1|once
TGTGCCAGCAGTCGTAGTCTAGCGGGGGGCGGCAATGAGCAGTTCTTC
CASSRSLAGGGNEQFF
>TRBD1|TRBV5-1|TRBJ2-5|few
TGCGCCAGCAGCTTGGGGACAGGACAAGAGACCCAGTACTTC
CASSLGTGQETQYF
>.|TRBV28|TRBJ2-2|.
TGTGCCAGCAGTTTAGGGGCCCTTGGAGACACCGGGGAGCTGTTTTTT
CASSLGALGDTGELFF
>.|TRBV28|TRBJ2-1|.
TGTGCCAGCAGTTTAAGGTCGGGGGTCAGCTCCTACAATGAGCAGTTCTTC
CASSLRSGVSSYNEQFF
>TRBD1|TRBV5-5|TRBJ2-6|once
TGTGCCAGCAGCTTTTCAGGGGGCTCTGGGGCCAACGTCCTGACTTTC
CASSFSGGSGANVLTF